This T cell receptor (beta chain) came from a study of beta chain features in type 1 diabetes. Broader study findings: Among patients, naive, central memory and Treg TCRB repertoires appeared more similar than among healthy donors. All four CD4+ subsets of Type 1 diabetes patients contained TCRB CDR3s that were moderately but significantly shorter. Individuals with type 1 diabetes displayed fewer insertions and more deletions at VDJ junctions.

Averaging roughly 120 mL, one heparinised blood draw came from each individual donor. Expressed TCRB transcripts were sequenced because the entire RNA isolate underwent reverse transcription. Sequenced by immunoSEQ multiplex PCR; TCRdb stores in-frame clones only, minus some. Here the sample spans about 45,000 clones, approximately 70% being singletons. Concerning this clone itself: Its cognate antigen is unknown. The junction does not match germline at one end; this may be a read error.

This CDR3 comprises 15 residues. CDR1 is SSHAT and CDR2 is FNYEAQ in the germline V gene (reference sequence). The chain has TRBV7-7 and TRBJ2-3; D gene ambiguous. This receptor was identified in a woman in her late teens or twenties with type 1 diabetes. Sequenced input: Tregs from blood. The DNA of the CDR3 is TGTGCTAGCAGCCTAACCCCTGGCAGGACAGATACGCAGTATTTT. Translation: CASSLTPGRTDTQYF.